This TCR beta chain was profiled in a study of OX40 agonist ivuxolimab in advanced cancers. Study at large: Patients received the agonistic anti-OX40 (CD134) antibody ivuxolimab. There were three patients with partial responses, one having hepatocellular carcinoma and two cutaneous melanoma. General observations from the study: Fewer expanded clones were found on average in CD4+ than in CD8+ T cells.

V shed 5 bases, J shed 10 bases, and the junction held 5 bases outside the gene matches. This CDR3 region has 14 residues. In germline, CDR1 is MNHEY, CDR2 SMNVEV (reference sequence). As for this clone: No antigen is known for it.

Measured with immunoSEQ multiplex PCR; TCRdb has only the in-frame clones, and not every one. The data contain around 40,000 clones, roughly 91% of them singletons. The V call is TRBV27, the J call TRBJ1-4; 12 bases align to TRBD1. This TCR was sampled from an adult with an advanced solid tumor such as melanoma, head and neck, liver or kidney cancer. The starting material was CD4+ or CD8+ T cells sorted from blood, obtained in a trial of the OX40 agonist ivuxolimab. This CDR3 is CASSLGTGGRKLFF. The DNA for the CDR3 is TGTGCCAGCAGTCTTGGGACAGGGGGCCGAAAACTGTTTTTT.